The 28 T cell receptor beta chains below all came from one sample that was sequenced in a study of cytomegalovirus exposure and HLA in healthy donors. PCR amplification relied on 60 Vbeta primers (plus 13 Jbeta primers). Assay used: immunoSEQ multiplex PCR; TCRdb lists only in-frame clones, some missing. The ten top clones account for 3.4%, within a sample of tens of thousands of clones. Sequencing used PBMCs. These receptors originate from a woman aged 40 to 50 in good health and CMV-seropositive.

The chain employs TRBV5-1 and TRBJ1-3; TRBD1 is a possible D gene (6 bases). CDR3 length: 14 residues. V was cut by 2 bases and J by 7 bases, with 13 bases left in between. The V gene's germline CDR1 is SGHRS and CDR2 YFSETQ. The CDR3 is CASSLQGEVNTIYF. CDR3 nucleotide sequence: TGCGCCAGCAGCTTACAGGGAGAGGTGAACACCATATATTTT.

The chain combines TRBV6-5 with TRBJ2-2; perhaps TRBD2 as D (5 bases). V dropped 5 bases and J dropped 4 bases, with 14 bases sitting between them. This CDR3 is built from 15 residues. Germline CDR1 is MNHEY and CDR2 is SVGAGI. The CDR3 sequence: CASSPLLSGTGELFF. CDR3 sequence (DNA): TGTGCCAGCAGTCCACTCCTAAGCGGCACCGGGGAGCTGTTTTTT.

V gene TRBV9 combines with J gene TRBJ1-4, with 7 bases that match TRBD1. The ends lost 4 bases at V and 5 bases at J; junction bases unmatched: 8. Germline-derived CDR1 and CDR2 are SGDLS and YYNGEE. The CDR3 runs 15 residues. Written as DNA, the CDR3 is TGTGCCAGCAGCCCGAGACAGGGCTTGAATGAAAAACTGTTTTTT. Protein: CASSPRQGLNEKLFF.

This sequence joins TRBV5-1 and TRBJ1-4; maybe TRBD1 (6 bases). V gave up 4 bases and J gave up 6 bases, with 16 bases separating them. Germline CDR1 SGHRS, CDR2 YFSETQ. This CDR3 is built from 15 residues. In nucleotides, the CDR3 is TGCGCCAGCAGCGGGGGTTCAGGGGCGGATGAAAAACTGTTTTTT. Its translation: CASSGGSGADEKLFF.

The chain recombines TRBV27 with TRBJ1-5; 7 nucleotides align to TRBD1. The CDR3 is 15 residues long. J gave up 0 bases and V 4 bases, and 3 bases lay outside the gene matches. Germline values: CDR1 MNHEY, CDR2 SMNVEV (reference sequence). CDR3 amino acids: CASSYRQGSNQPQHF. The CDR3 nucleotides are TGTGCCAGCAGTTACCGACAGGGTAGCAATCAGCCCCAGCATTTT.

The V gene is TRBV7-9, the J gene TRBJ1-1; D is perhaps TRBD1 (6 bases). Germline V lookup: CDR1 SEHNR, CDR2 FQNEAQ (reference sequence). The germline V and J ends were trimmed by 3 bases and 2 bases, with 10 bases remaining between them. The CDR3 runs to 14 residues. In DNA form, the CDR3 reads TGTGCCAGCAGCTTCAGGGGAAGTAACACTGAAGCTTTCTTT. Its translation is CASSFRGSNTEAFF.

V and J are TRBV15 and TRBJ2-3; 9 nucleotides align to TRBD2. V lost 0 bases and J lost 2; bases outside the gene matches: 0. CDR1 is LNHNV and CDR2 is YYDKDF in the germline V gene (reference sequence). The CDR3 spans 15 residues. As DNA, the CDR3 is TGTGCCACCAGCAGAGAGGGACTAGCCACAGATACGCAGTATTTT. This gives the protein CATSREGLATDTQYF.

The chain carries TRBV28 and TRBJ2-3; 8 bases match TRBD1. The germline CDR1 and CDR2 sequences are MDHEN and SYDVKM. Losses at the gene ends were 7 bases for V and 7 bases for J; bases not matched to a gene: 7. This CDR3 is built from 13 residues. Here the CDR3 DNA reads TGTGCCAGCATACGGACAGGGCAAAATACGCAGTATTTT. It codes for CASIRTGQNTQYF.

V is TRBV10-3 and J is TRBJ2-5; D gene uncertain. Per germline, CDR1 ENHRY and CDR2 SYGVKD. The CDR3 loop spans 13 amino acids. Deletions cut 6 bases from V and 3 bases from J, with 11 bases between. CDR3 DNA sequence: TGTGCCATCAGCCCCATCGGAGAAGAGACCCAGTACTTC. Its translation is CAISPIGEETQYF.

The chain employs TRBV9 and TRBJ2-1, with 7 bases matching TRBD1. Germline CDR1 reads SGDLS; CDR2 reads YYNGEE. The V gene end was trimmed by 7 bases and the J gene end by 2 bases; junction bases not matched to a gene: 3. CDR3 length: 13 amino acids. The CDR3 DNA follows: TGTGCCAGCGACAGGGCCCCCTACAATGAGCAGTTCTTC. Amino acid sequence: CASDRAPYNEQFF.

The chain has TRBV15 and TRBJ2-2, with a weak D call TRBD1 (5 bases). Germline V gene sequence: CDR1 LNHNV, CDR2 YYDKDF (reference sequence). The CDR3 spans 12 residues. V was cut by 5 bases and J by 7 bases, with 8 bases left in between. In DNA, the CDR3 is TGTGCCACCAGCGCAGGGCTCGGGGAGCTGTTTTTT. This encodes CATSAGLGELFF. The complete variable domain, with remaining parts taken from reference TRBV15 and TRBJ2-2, reads DAMVIQNPRYQVTQFGKPVTLSCSQTLNHNVMYWYQQKSSQAPKLLFHYYDKDFNNEADTPDNFQSRRPNTSFCFLDIRSPGLGDTAMYLCATSAGLGELFFGEGSRLTVL.

The chain combines TRBV5-1 with TRBJ2-3; TRBD2 aligns across 7 bases. V trimming: 4 bases; J trimming: 2 bases; junction bases outside the gene matches: 7. Germline loops: CDR1 SGHRS, CDR2 YFSETQ. The CDR3 has 15 residues. CDR3 nucleotide sequence: TGCGCCAGCAGCCCCCTAGCGGTTTTCACAGATACGCAGTATTTT. It translates to CASSPLAVFTDTQYF.

The rearrangement joins TRBV7-9 to TRBJ1-2; tentatively, D is TRBD1 (6 bases). V lost 4 bases and J 4 bases, leaving 10 bases between the germline ends. The CDR3 covers 13 residues. The germline V gene encodes CDR1 SEHNR and CDR2 FQNEAQ (reference sequence). CDR3 region: CASSSDRFYGYTF. The CDR3 DNA follows: TGTGCCAGCAGCTCCGACAGGTTCTATGGCTACACCTTC.

This chain's CDR3 is CASSLQGTNEKLFF. The CDR3 region has the DNA TGCGCCAGCAGCTTGCAGGGTACTAATGAAAAACTGTTTTTT. The chain employs TRBV5-1 and TRBJ1-4; maybe TRBD1 (5 bases). Trimming removed 1 base at V and 2 bases at J, with 6 bases between. This CDR3 region has 14 residues. Germline-derived CDR1 and CDR2 are SGHRS and YFSETQ. Drawing the rest from reference TRBV5-1 and TRBJ1-4, the complete variable domain is KAGVTQTPRYLIKTRGQQVTLSCSPISGHRSVSWYQQTPGQGLQFLFEYFSETQRNKGNFPGRFSGRQFSNSRSEMNVSTLELGDSALYLCASSLQGTNEKLFFGSGTQLSVL.

This chain links TRBV4-2 with TRBJ2-1; tentative D call: TRBD1 (5 bases). V was pared by 1 base and J by 9 bases, with 7 bases between. The CDR3 is 12 amino acids. Germline V CDR1 and CDR2: LGHNA, YNFKEQ. The CDR3 coding sequence is TGTGCCAGCAGCCAAGGTCAGGGTGAGCAGTTCTTC. This encodes CASSQGQGEQFF.

The V and J genes are TRBV5-1 and TRBJ1-3; the D gene is possibly TRBD1 (5 bases). Germline lookup yields CDR1 SGHRS and CDR2 YFSETQ. This CDR3 spans 17 amino acids. V was cut by 4 bases and J by 2 bases, with 19 bases left in between. Written as DNA, the CDR3 is TGCGCCAGCAGCCTGGCTCCCCAGGGAGGGACTGGAAACACCATATATTTT. Encoded protein: CASSLAPQGGTGNTIYF.

The rearrangement uses TRBV27 and TRBJ2-7, with 7 nucleotides matching TRBD1. V dropped 3 bases and J dropped 6; count of bases not matched to a gene: 8. The germline CDR1 and CDR2 sequences are MNHEY and SMNVEV (reference sequence). This CDR3 has 14 amino acids. CDR3 sequence: CASSFKRGRIEQYF. The CDR3 nucleotides read TGTGCCAGCAGTTTTAAGAGGGGGCGAATCGAGCAGTACTTC.

The chain carries TRBV11-3 and TRBJ2-2; D may be TRBD2 (6 bases). V dropped 1 base and J dropped 4 bases, with 13 bases sitting between them. The CDR3 covers 16 residues. Germline V gives CDR1 SGHNT, CDR2 YENEEA. The chain's CDR3 is CASSLGTWGGTGELFF. In DNA, the CDR3 is TGTGCCAGCAGCTTAGGAACATGGGGAGGCACCGGGGAGCTGTTTTTT.

This rearrangement joins TRBV12-5 to TRBJ2-7; 13 bases are a match to TRBD2. J lost 1 base, V lost 6 bases, and 6 bases had no gene match. From germline, CDR1 is LGHNT and CDR2 FRNRAP. This CDR3 is built from 16 residues. The CDR3 sequence is CASGELAGGFSYEQYF. CDR3 DNA sequence: TGTGCTAGTGGGGAACTAGCGGGAGGGTTTTCCTACGAGCAGTACTTC. Drawing the rest from reference TRBV12-5 and TRBJ2-7, the complete variable domain is DARVTQTPRHKVTEMGQEVTMRCQPILGHNTVFWYRQTMMQGLELLAYFRNRAPLDDSGMPKDRFSAEMPDATLATLKIQPSEPRDSAVYFCASGELAGGFSYEQYFGPGTRLTVT.

The rearrangement links TRBV28 to TRBJ2-1; 10 bases are a match to TRBD1. CDR1 is MDHEN, CDR2 SYDVKM, per germline. The ends lost 5 bases at V and 4 bases at J; junction bases unmatched: 5. The CDR3 covers 15 residues. CDR3 sequence reads: CASSRQGARYNEQFF. The CDR3 DNA follows: TGTGCCAGCAGTCGACAGGGGGCGCGATACAATGAGCAGTTCTTC. The full variable domain, with the rest looked up from reference TRBV28 and TRBJ2-1, is DVKVTQSSRYLVKRTGEKVFLECVQDMDHENMFWYRQDPGLGLRLIYFSYDVKMKEKGDIPEGYSVSREKKERFSLILESASTNQTSMYLCASSRQGARYNEQFFGPGTRLTVL.

J is TRBJ2-3 and V is TRBV4-3; TRBD1 matches 11 bases. The CDR3 is 14 amino acids. Germline CDR1 LGHNA, CDR2 YSLEER. The V and J ends lost 4 bases and 6 bases, in that order; junction bases with no gene match: 3. The DNA of the CDR3 is TGCGCCAGCAGCCTGGACAGGGGGCTTGATACGCAGTATTTT. Its translation is CASSLDRGLDTQYF.

The genes are TRBV28 and TRBJ2-7, with D possibly being TRBD1 (6 bases). The germline CDR1 and CDR2 sequences are MDHEN and SYDVKM. V lost 5 bases and J 0 bases, leaving 14 bases between the germline ends. The CDR3 is made up of 15 amino acids. In DNA form, the CDR3 reads TGTGCCAGCAGTATCGTGGGGGCCTCCTCCTACGAGCAGTACTTC. It translates to CASSIVGASSYEQYF. The entire variable domain, with the rest obtained from reference TRBV28 and TRBJ2-7, is as follows: DVKVTQSSRYLVKRTGEKVFLECVQDMDHENMFWYRQDPGLGLRLIYFSYDVKMKEKGDIPEGYSVSREKKERFSLILESASTNQTSMYLCASSIVGASSYEQYFGPGTRLTVT.

The V call is TRBV19, the J call TRBJ2-1; D not resolved. Per germline, CDR1 LNHDA and CDR2 SQIVND (reference sequence). The germline V and J ends were trimmed by 4 bases and 6 bases, with 7 bases remaining between them. The CDR3 loop spans 12 amino acids. CDR3: CASSTRSNEQFF. The CDR3 DNA follows: TGTGCCAGTAGTACTAGGTCCAATGAGCAGTTCTTC.

V and J are TRBV11-2 and TRBJ2-7; TRBD2 aligns across 8 bases. The length of the CDR3 is 15 residues. The germline CDR1 and CDR2 sequences are SGHAT and FQNNGV. V lost 6 bases, J lost 7 bases, and 14 bases stayed unmatched. The CDR3 here is CASRSFAGGSGEQYF. The CDR3 DNA is TGTGCCAGCAGGTCATTCGCGGGAGGCTCGGGGGAGCAGTACTTC.

The chain carries TRBV19 and TRBJ2-4, with TRBD1 as a possible D gene (6 bases). V lost 2 bases and J 0 bases, leaving 8 bases between the germline ends. CDR3 length: 15 residues. The germline V gene has CDR1 LNHDA and CDR2 SQIVND (reference sequence). This CDR3 reads CASSIIQGAKNIQYF. DNA for the CDR3: TGTGCCAGTAGTATAATACAGGGAGCCAAAAACATTCAGTACTTC.

V gene TRBV19 combines with J gene TRBJ1-2; D is uncertain. Germline assignment: CDR1 LNHDA and CDR2 SQIVND (reference sequence). This CDR3 comprises 11 residues. V gave up 6 bases and J gave up 8 bases, with 10 bases separating them. The CDR3: CASRWGGGYTF. CDR3 DNA sequence: TGTGCCAGTAGATGGGGAGGAGGCTACACCTTC.

The chain recombines TRBV27 with TRBJ2-1; D uncertain. The V and J ends lost 1 base and 8 bases respectively, with 6 bases between them. CDR3 length equals 12 residues. Looked up from germline, CDR1 is MNHEY and CDR2 is SMNVEV (reference sequence). Written as DNA, the CDR3 is TGTGCCAGCAGTTTATATCGGGATGAGCAGTTCTTC. Amino acids: CASSLYRDEQFF.

This sequence joins TRBV7-2 and TRBJ2-5; 9 bases are shared with TRBD2. The CDR3 is made up of 16 amino acids. The V gene's germline CDR1 is SGHTA and CDR2 FQGNSA. V was clipped by 0 bases and J by 1 base; unmatched bases: 3. The CDR3 DNA is TGTGCCAGCAGCTTAGCTCCGACTAGCGGCCAAGAGACCCAGTACTTC. This translates into CASSLAPTSGQETQYF.